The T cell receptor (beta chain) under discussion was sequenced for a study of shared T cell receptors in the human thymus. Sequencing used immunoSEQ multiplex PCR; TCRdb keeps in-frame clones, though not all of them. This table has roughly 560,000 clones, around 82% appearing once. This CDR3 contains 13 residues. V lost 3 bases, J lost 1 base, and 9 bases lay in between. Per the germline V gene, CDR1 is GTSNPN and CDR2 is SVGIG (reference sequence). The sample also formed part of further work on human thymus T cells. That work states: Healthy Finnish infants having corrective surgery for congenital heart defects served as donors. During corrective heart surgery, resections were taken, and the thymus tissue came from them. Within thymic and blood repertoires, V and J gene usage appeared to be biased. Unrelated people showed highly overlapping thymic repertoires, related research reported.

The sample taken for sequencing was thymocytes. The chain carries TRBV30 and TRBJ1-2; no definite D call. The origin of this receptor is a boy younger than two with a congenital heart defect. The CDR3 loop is CAWSLGGNYGYTF. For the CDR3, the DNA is TGTGCCTGGAGCCTGGGAGGTAACTATGGCTACACCTTC.